The text below deals with one T cell receptor beta chain. The sample belongs to a study of technical replicates of blood from a few donors. Some clones are missing from TCRdb's copy, which holds only in-frame ones; the method was immunoSEQ multiplex PCR. The sample shows roughly 70,000 clones, roughly 92% of them seen only once. With V trimmed by 4 bases and J by 5 bases, 7 bases remained unmatched. This CDR3 region has 15 residues. Germline CDR1 reads SGDLS; CDR2 reads YYNGEE. This receptor was identified in a human donor in good health. This chain links TRBV9 with TRBJ2-2; the match to TRBD2 covers 8 bases. The sample comprised T cells isolated from PBMCs. The CDR3, as DNA: TGTGCCAGCAGCAAGCGTAGCGGGATGACCGGGGAGCTGTTTTTT. Protein sequence: CASSKRSGMTGELFF.